A selection of T cell receptor beta chains follows, all from one sample in a study of memory CD4+ T cells and cytomegalovirus serostatus. Assay used: immunoSEQ multiplex PCR; TCRdb lists only in-frame clones, some missing. Seen here are 50,000 to 60,000 clones, around 83% observed once, and the top ten hold about 1.4%. Input material: memory CD4+ T cells from blood. Source of these receptors: an adult in good health and CMV-seropositive. Each CDR3 is given with its conserved first and last residue. The order of the fields is J gene, clone size, D gene, V gene, CDR3 protein, CDR3 DNA. D genes are given only for firm matches. Clone size is not always given. Where it is, it says once, few, many or a class for expanded clones.

TRBJ1-2,.,.,TRBV5-1,CASSLEARINYGYTF,TGCGCCAGCAGCTTGGAAGCCCGGATTAACTATGGCTACACCTTC
TRBJ2-3,.,TRBD2,TRBV11-2,CASRRLAGGAGTDTQYF,TGTGCCAGCAGAAGACTAGCGGGGGGGGCCGGCACAGATACGCAGTATTTT
TRBJ1-1,few,TRBD1,TRBV5-8,CASSLTGVATEAFF,TGTGCCAGCAGCTTGACAGGGGTAGCCACTGAAGCTTTCTTT
TRBJ1-4,.,TRBD1,TRBV7-8,CASSLVGDRRKLFF,TGTGCCAGCAGCTTAGTTGGGGACAGGAGAAAACTGTTTTTT
TRBJ1-2,.,.,TRBV6-5,CASSPGPIYGYTF,TGTGCCAGCAGCCCAGGGCCCATCTATGGCTACACCTTC
TRBJ1-1,.,.,TRBV7-2,CASSLAFDGMNTEAFF,TGTGCCAGCAGCTTAGCATTTGACGGTATGAACACTGAAGCTTTCTTT
TRBJ2-1,once,.,TRBV7-8,CASSSRTKDEQFF,TGTGCCAGCAGCTCACGGACTAAGGATGAGCAGTTCTTC
TRBJ1-2,.,.,TRBV7-2,CASSFNSRTDGYTF,TGTGCCAGCAGCTTTAATTCCAGGACGGATGGCTACACCTTC
TRBJ2-3,.,.,TRBV2,CASSGIPDLYGTDTQYF,TGTGCCAGCAGTGGAATCCCGGACCTTTACGGCACAGATACGCAGTATTTT
TRBJ1-1,.,.,TRBV10-1,CASSEGGQLTEAFF,TGCGCCAGCAGTGAGGGGGGGCAATTAACTGAAGCTTTCTTT
TRBJ1-1,.,.,TRBV5-6,CASTFGRGGTEAFF,TGTGCCAGCACCTTCGGCAGGGGAGGAACTGAAGCTTTCTTT
TRBJ2-1,.,.,TRBV11-3,CASSLETSSYNEQFF,TGTGCCAGCAGCTTAGAGACCAGCTCCTACAATGAGCAGTTCTTC
TRBJ2-7,.,.,TRBV9,CASSPAFRSYEQYF,TGTGCCAGCAGCCCAGCTTTTAGAAGCTACGAGCAGTACTTC
TRBJ1-1,.,.,TRBV6-6,CASSYKAVASTEAFF,TGTGCCAGCAGTTACAAGGCCGTGGCCAGCACTGAAGCTTTCTTT
TRBJ2-7,.,TRBD2,TRBV5-1,CASSLAPTSGTLPYEQYF,TGCGCCAGCAGCCTAGCCCCTACTAGCGGGACTCTACCCTACGAGCAGTACTTC
TRBJ1-2,.,.,TRBV7-2,CASSLDSGFYGYTF,TGTGCCAGCAGCTTAGACTCAGGCTTCTATGGCTACACCTTC
TRBJ2-7,.,.,TRBV5-1,CASRPGQTGEQYF,TGCGCCAGCAGACCCGGGCAGACGGGCGAGCAGTACTTC
TRBJ2-3,.,.,TRBV5-1,CASSLAWQGPTDTQYF,TGCGCCAGCAGCTTGGCGTGGCAGGGCCCCACAGATACGCAGTATTTT
TRBJ2-2,.,.,TRBV4-1,CASSQAGAAYTGELFF,TGCGCCAGCAGCCAGGCGGGCGCGGCCTACACCGGGGAGCTGTTTTTT
TRBJ2-3,.,TRBD2,TRBV6-1,CASKLAESTDTQYF,TGTGCCAGCAAACTAGCGGAAAGCACAGATACGCAGTATTTT
TRBJ2-1,.,.,TRBV7-3,CASSLTRDNEQFF,TGTGCCAGCAGCTTAACGAGGGACAATGAGCAGTTCTTC
TRBJ1-1,.,.,TRBV7-8,CASSPPVTEAFF,TGTGCCAGCAGCCCACCGGTCACTGAAGCTTTCTTT
TRBJ1-1,few,.,TRBV28,CASSSVVQKAFF,TGTGCCAGCAGTTCGGTTGTGCAGAAAGCTTTCTTT
TRBJ2-1,.,TRBD2,TRBV6-1,CASILSGRAKNEQFF,TGTGCCAGCATTCTTAGCGGGAGGGCCAAGAATGAGCAGTTCTTC
TRBJ1-5,.,TRBD1,TRBV11-2,CASSLWTGSPQHF,TGTGCCAGCAGCTTATGGACAGGATCGCCCCAGCATTTT
TRBJ2-7,.,TRBD2,TRBV27,CASSLMTSGRARYKQYF,TGTGCCAGCAGTTTGATGACTAGCGGGAGGGCCCGGTACAAGCAGTACTTC
TRBJ1-5,.,.,TRBV19,CASSTRGEAGQPQHF,TGTGCCAGTAGTACCCGAGGGGAAGCGGGCCAGCCCCAGCATTTT
TRBJ1-2,.,.,TRBV25-1,CASSESGRGYTF,TGTGCCAGCAGTGAATCGGGTAGGGGCTACACCTTC
TRBJ1-2,few,TRBD1,TRBV19,CASRDRGGYGYTF,TGTGCCAGTCGAGACAGGGGTGGGTATGGCTACACCTTC
TRBJ1-6,.,TRBD1,TRBV9,CASSLTGVDSPLHF,TGTGCCAGCAGCTTGACAGGGGTGGATTCACCCCTCCACTTT
TRBJ2-5,.,.,TRBV19,CASTKGSGHPQAETQYF,TGTGCCAGTACGAAAGGAAGCGGCCATCCTCAGGCGGAGACCCAGTACTTC
TRBJ1-2,.,.,TRBV6-5,CASRRRGANYGYTF,TGTGCCAGCAGACGCAGGGGCGCTAACTATGGCTACACCTTC
TRBJ2-4,.,.,TRBV19,CASSIGQGGGLAKNIQYF,TGTGCCAGTAGTATCGGCCAGGGAGGGGGGCTAGCCAAAAACATTCAGTACTTC
TRBJ2-7,.,TRBD2,TRBV29-1,CSGLAGVNEQYF,TGCAGCGGACTAGCGGGAGTAAACGAGCAGTACTTC
TRBJ1-2,.,TRBD1,TRBV12-5,CASGPPAGGGYTF,TGTGCTAGTGGTCCCCCGGCAGGGGGTGGCTACACCTTC
TRBJ2-1,.,TRBD2,TRBV14,CASSQLGLAGDNEQFF,TGTGCCAGCAGCCAATTGGGACTAGCGGGGGACAATGAGCAGTTCTTC
TRBJ2-1,.,TRBD1,TRBV7-3,CASSLGQGHNEQFF,TGTGCCAGCAGCCTCGGACAGGGTCACAATGAGCAGTTCTTC
TRBJ2-1,.,TRBD2,TRBV7-3,CASSSGLAGVNEQFF,TGTGCCAGCAGCTCGGGACTAGCGGGAGTCAATGAGCAGTTCTTC
TRBJ2-5,.,.,TRBV4-2,CASSLGGLLETQYF,TGTGCCAGCAGCCTTGGGGGGCTTTTGGAGACCCAGTACTTC
TRBJ1-1,.,.,TRBV5-1,CASSSGVNTEAFF,TGCGCCAGCAGCTCGGGGGTGAACACTGAAGCTTTCTTT
TRBJ1-2,.,.,TRBV28,CASTSTAYGYTF,TGTGCCAGCACCTCAACGGCATATGGCTACACCTTC
TRBJ2-1,.,TRBD2,TRBV5-4,CASSQLAGAVYEQFF,TGTGCCAGCAGCCAACTAGCGGGAGCAGTCTATGAGCAGTTCTTC
TRBJ2-7,.,.,TRBV11-2,CASSFPTQRGGRSTYEQYF,TGTGCCAGCAGCTTCCCGACGCAGAGGGGCGGGCGGTCGACCTACGAGCAGTACTTC
TRBJ1-1,.,TRBD1,TRBV28,CAVQGAARMNTEAFF,TGTGCTGTCCAGGGGGCAGCCAGGATGAACACTGAAGCTTTCTTT
TRBJ2-7,.,.,TRBV5-1,CASRASAGSAYEQYF,TGCGCCAGCAGGGCTTCGGCAGGGAGCGCCTACGAGCAGTACTTC
TRBJ1-3,few,TRBD1,TRBV11-3,CASSPGQGPGNTIYF,TGTGCCAGCAGCCCTGGACAGGGCCCTGGAAACACCATATATTTT
TRBJ2-3,.,TRBD2,TRBV5-4,CASRSRGGEGTDTQYF,TGTGCCAGCAGATCCCGGGGAGGGGAGGGAACAGATACGCAGTATTTT
TRBJ1-2,.,TRBD1,TRBV28,CASSATGTANYGYTF,TGTGCCAGCAGCGCGACCGGGACAGCTAACTATGGCTACACCTTC
TRBJ2-1,once,TRBD2,TRBV7-2,CASRLASGAYNEQFF,TGTGCCAGCAGATTGGCTAGCGGTGCCTACAATGAGCAGTTCTTC
TRBJ2-1,.,TRBD2,TRBV7-8,CASSPSGTSGRGSYNEQFF,TGTGCCAGCAGCCCATCCGGGACTAGCGGGAGAGGTTCCTACAATGAGCAGTTCTTC